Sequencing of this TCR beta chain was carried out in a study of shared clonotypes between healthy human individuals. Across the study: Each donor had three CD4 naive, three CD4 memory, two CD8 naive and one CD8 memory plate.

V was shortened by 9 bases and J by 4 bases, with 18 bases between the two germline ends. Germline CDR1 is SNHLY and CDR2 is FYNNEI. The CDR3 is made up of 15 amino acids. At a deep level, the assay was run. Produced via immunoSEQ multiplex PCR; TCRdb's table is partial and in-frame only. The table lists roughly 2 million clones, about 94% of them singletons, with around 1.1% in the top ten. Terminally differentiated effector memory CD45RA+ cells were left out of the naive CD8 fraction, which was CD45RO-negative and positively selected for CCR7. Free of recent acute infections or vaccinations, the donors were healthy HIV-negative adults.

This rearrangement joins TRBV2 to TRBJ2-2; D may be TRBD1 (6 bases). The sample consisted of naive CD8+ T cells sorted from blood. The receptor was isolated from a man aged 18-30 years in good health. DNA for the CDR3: TGTGCCAGGGGATACCAACAAGGGGGCACCGGGGAGCTGTTTTTT. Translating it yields CARGYQQGGTGELFF.